The T cell receptor beta chain described here comes from a study of blood T cell repertoires in COVID-19. Turning to the study itself: Spain, Italy and the United States supplied samples that represented acute and convalescent COVID-19. The cDNA or gDNA used as material had been derived from T cells, B-cell-depleted T cells, or PBMCs.

Per the study methods: It was from reference gene primer amplification that nucleated cell counts were estimated. Only in-frame clones appear in the TCRdb table, and some are missing; sequencing was by immunoSEQ multiplex PCR. V, J and clone size are those of that table, while D and trimming were read from the DNA. The table records about 130,000 clones, roughly 87% of them present only once. This receptor was taken from a man aged 80 or over with active or convalescent COVID-19. The sequenced material came from peripheral blood.

The CDR3 DNA is TGTGCCAGCAGCCGACGGACTAGCGGGAGGGAGAACAATGAGCAGTTCTTC. It encodes CASSRRTSGRENNEQFF. The chain recombines TRBV7-8 with TRBJ2-1, with 15 bases matching TRBD2. CDR3 length: 17 residues. J was trimmed by 5 bases and V by 5 bases; bases with no gene match: 7. The germline V gene has CDR1 SGHVS and CDR2 FQNEAQ. Supplemented by reference TRBV7-8 and TRBJ2-1, the full variable domain reads GAGVSQSPRYKVAKRGQDVALRCDPISGHVSLFWYQQALGQGPEFLTYFQNEAQLDKSGLPSDRFFAERPEGSVSTLKIQRTQQEDSAVYLCASSRRTSGRENNEQFFGPGTRLTVL.